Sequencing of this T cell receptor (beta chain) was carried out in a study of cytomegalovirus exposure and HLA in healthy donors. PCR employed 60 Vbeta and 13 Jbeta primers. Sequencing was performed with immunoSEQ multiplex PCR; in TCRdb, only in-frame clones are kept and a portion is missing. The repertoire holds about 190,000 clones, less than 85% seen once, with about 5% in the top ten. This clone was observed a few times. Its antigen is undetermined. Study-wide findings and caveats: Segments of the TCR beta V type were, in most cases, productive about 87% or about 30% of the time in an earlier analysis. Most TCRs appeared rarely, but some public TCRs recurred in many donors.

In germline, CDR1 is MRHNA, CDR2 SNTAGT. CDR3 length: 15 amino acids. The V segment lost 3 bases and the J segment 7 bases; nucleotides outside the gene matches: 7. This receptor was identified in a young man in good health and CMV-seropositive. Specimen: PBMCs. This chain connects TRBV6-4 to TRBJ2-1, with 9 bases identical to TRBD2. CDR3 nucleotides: TGTGCCAGCAGTGAGACTAGCGGCCTTCGGAATGAGCAGTTCTTC. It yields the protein CASSETSGLRNEQFF.